This is a list of T cell receptor beta chains from one sample in a study of low-dose radiotherapy and immunotherapy resistance in tumors. TCRdb used MiXCR to reprocess the reads, holding one entry per CDR3 protein. The table lists 65,000 to 95,000 distinct CDR3 sequences, 17% of them singletons. This specimen consisted of PBMCs, obtained after low-dose radiotherapy plus immunotherapy. The origin of the receptors is a male donor with prostate cancer. The CDR3 runs from the conserved cysteine through the conserved F or W. Each record gives: V gene, J gene, CDR3 protein.

>TRBV3-1|TRBJ2-7
CASSPVDSYEQYF
>TRBV7-2|TRBJ2-5
CASSLGWGNQETQYF
>TRBV7-2|TRBJ2-5
CASSPLLAFQETQYF
>TRBV28|TRBJ2-3
CASRDDRFSGTDTQYF
>TRBV4-3|TRBJ2-3
CASSQDSARGTDTQYF
>TRBV7-6|TRBJ2-1
CASSLERGSYNEQFF
>TRBV2|TRBJ2-1
CASGTGTTEQFF
>TRBV7-2|TRBJ1-1
CASIPTGGKTEAFF
>TRBV6-2/TRBV6-3|TRBJ1-6
CASSYSLDSPLHF
>TRBV4-1|TRBJ2-3
CASSQETSTDTQYF
>TRBV7-2|TRBJ2-6
CASSTGGAGANVLTF